Sequencing of this TCR beta chain was carried out in a study of blood T cell repertoires in COVID-19. The overall study: Samples of COVID-19 (acute and convalescent) were obtained from the United States, Italy and Spain. T cells, B-cell-depleted T cells, or PBMCs supplied cDNA or gDNA.

Followed longitudinally, the Seattle patients had been enrolled during active infection. The V end lost 0 bases, the J end lost 3 bases, and 9 bases lay between the germline ends. The CDR3 length is 15 residues. Germline V gene lookup returns CDR1 LGHDT and CDR2 YNNKEL (reference sequence). In the original analysis: For nucleated cells, counts were estimated from reference gene primer amplification. Using immunoSEQ multiplex PCR, the repertoire was profiled, and TCRdb retains in-frame clones only, with some absent. For V, J and clone size, that table is used; D and trimming come from the DNA. In the table there are around 160,000 clones, approximately 92% of which are singletons.

This clonotype was obtained from a man between 18 and 29 years old with COVID-19, enrolled during active disease. The sequencing input was peripheral blood. The V gene is TRBV3-1 (or the pseudogene TRBV3-2), the J gene TRBJ1-3; D gene uncertain. Here the CDR3 DNA reads TGTGCCAGCAGCCAAGATGGAGGGTTTGGAAACACCATATATTTT. It is translated as CASSQDGGFGNTIYF.